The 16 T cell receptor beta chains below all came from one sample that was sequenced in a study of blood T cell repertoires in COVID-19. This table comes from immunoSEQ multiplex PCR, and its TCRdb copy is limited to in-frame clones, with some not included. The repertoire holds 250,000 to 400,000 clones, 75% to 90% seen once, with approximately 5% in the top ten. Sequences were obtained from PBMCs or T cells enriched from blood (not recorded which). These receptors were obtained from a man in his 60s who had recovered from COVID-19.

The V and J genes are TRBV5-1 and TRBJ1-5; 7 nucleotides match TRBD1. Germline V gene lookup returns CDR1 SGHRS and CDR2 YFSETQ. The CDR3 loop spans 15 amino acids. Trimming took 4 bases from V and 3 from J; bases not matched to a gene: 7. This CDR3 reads CASSPGTDFNQPQHF. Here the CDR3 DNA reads TGCGCCAGCAGCCCAGGGACAGATTTCAATCAGCCCCAGCATTTT.

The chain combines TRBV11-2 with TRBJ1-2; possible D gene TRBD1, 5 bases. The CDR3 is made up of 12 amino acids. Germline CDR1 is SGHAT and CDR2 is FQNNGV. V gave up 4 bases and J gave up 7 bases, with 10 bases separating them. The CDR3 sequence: CASSSTVAGYTF. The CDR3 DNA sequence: TGTGCCAGCAGCTCGACAGTAGCTGGCTACACCTTC. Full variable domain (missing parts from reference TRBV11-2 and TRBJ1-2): EAGVAQSPRYKIIEKRQSVAFWCNPISGHATLYWYQQILGQGPKLLIQFQNNGVVDDSQLPKDRFSAERLKGVDSTLKIQPAKLEDSAVYLCASSSTVAGYTFGSGTRLTVV.

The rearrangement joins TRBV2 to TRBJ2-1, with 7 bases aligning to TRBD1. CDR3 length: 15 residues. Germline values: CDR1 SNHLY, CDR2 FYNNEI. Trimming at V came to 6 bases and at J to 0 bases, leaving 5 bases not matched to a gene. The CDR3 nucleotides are TGTGCCAGCAGAGACCGGGACAGCTCCTACAATGAGCAGTTCTTC. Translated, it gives CASRDRDSSYNEQFF. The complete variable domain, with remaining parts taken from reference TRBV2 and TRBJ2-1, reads EPEVTQTPSHQVTQMGQEVILRCVPISNHLYFYWYRQILGQKVEFLVSFYNNEISEKSEIFDDQFSVERPDGSNFTLKIRSTKLEDSAMYFCASRDRDSSYNEQFFGPGTRLTVL.

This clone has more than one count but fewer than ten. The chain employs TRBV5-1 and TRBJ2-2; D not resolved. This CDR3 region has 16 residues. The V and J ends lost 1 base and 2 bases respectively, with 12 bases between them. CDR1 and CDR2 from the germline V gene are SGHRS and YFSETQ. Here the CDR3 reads CASSLLPGANTGELFF. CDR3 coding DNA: TGCGCCAGCAGCTTGCTACCCGGAGCCAACACCGGGGAGCTGTTTTTT.

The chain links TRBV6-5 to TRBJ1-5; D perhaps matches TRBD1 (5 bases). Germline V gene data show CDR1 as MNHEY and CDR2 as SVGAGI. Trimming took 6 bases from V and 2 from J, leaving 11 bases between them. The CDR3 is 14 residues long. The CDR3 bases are TGTGCCAGCAGGCCCTGGGGCGGCAATCAGCCCCAGCATTTT. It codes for CASRPWGGNQPQHF.

The CDR3 sequence: CASRHDGETQYF. The CDR3 DNA is TGTGCCAGCAGACACGACGGGGAGACCCAGTACTTC. This chain links TRBV12-3 or TRBV12-4 with TRBJ2-5; no reliable D call. Deletions cut 6 bases from V and 5 bases from J, with 10 bases between. This CDR3 contains 12 residues.

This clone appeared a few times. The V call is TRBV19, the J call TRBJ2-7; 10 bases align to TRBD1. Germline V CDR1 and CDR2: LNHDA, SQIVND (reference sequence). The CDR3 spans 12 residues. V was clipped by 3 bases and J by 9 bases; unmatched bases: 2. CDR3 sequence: CASSMGQGMQYF. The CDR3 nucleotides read TGTGCCAGTAGTATGGGACAGGGGATGCAGTACTTC.

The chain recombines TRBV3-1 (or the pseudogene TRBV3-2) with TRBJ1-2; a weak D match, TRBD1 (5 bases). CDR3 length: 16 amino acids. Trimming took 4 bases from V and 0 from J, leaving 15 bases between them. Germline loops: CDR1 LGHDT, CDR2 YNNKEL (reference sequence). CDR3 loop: CASSPKWGGANYGYTF. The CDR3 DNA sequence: TGTGCCAGCAGCCCCAAGTGGGGGGGGGCTAACTATGGCTACACCTTC.

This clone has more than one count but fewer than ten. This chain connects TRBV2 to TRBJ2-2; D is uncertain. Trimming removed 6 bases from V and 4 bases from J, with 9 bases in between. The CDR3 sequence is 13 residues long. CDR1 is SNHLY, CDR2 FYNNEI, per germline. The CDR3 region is CASSESVTGELFF. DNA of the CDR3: TGTGCCAGCAGCGAGTCCGTCACCGGGGAGCTGTTTTTT.

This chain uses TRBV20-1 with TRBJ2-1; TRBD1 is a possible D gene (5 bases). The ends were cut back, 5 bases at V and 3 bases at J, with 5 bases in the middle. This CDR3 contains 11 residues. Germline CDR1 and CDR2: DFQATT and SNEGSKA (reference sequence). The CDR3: CSADSYNEQFF. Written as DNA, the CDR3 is TGCAGTGCTGACAGCTACAATGAGCAGTTCTTC.

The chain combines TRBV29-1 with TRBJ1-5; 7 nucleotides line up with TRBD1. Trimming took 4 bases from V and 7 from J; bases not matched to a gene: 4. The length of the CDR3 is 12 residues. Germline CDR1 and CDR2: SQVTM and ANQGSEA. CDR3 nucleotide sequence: TGCAGCGTTGGAACAGGGGAACAGCCCCAGCATTTT. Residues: CSVGTGEQPQHF.

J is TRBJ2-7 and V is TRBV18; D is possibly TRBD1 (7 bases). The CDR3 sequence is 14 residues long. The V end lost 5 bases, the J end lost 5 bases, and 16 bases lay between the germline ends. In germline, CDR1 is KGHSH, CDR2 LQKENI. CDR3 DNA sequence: TGTGCCAGCTCATCGACAGGGACTGGCGACGAGCAGTACTTC. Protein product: CASSSTGTGDEQYF.

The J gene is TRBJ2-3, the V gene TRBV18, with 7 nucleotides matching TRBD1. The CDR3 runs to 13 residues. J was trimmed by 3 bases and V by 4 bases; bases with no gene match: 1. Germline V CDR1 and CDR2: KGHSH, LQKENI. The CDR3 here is CASSRQGTDTQYF. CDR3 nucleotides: TGTGCCAGCTCACGACAGGGAACAGATACGCAGTATTTT.

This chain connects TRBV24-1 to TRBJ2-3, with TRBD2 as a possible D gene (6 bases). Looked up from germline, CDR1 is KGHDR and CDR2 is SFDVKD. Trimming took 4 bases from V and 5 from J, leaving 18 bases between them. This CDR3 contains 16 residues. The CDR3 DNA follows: TGTGCCACCAGTGACACCCTTGGAGGGTTAGGAGATACGCAGTATTTT. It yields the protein CATSDTLGGLGDTQYF.

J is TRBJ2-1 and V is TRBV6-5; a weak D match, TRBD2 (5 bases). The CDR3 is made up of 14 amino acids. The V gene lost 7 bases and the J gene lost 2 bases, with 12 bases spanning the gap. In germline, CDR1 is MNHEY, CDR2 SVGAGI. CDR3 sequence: CASILSGAYNEQFF. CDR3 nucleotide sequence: TGTGCCAGCATCCTATCCGGGGCCTACAATGAGCAGTTCTTC.

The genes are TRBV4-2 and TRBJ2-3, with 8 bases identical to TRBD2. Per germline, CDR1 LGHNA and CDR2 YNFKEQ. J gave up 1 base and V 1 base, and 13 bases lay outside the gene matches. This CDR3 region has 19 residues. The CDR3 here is CASSQVSSGSGDGTDTQYF. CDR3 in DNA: TGTGCCAGCAGCCAAGTGTCCAGCGGGAGCGGAGATGGCACAGATACGCAGTATTTT.